This record concerns one T cell receptor beta chain sequence. The antigen is undetermined. Method: immunoSEQ multiplex PCR; TCRdb's copy keeps in-frame clones and lacks some. The table shows tens of thousands of clones, with roughly 84% occurring only once. These data belong to a study of a mutant IDH1 vaccine in newly diagnosed glioma. Across the study: Treated patients had a mean age of 40.4 years and a sex split that was around 60% male and roughly 38% female. Notes on the study in general: Vaccine-induced immune responses occurred in approximately 93% of patients. Seemingly, top peripheral T cell clonotype changes bore no relation to pseudoprogression.

CDR3 length equals 16 residues. J gave up 4 bases and V 6 bases, and 12 bases lay outside the gene matches. Germline-derived CDR1 and CDR2 are SGHRS and YFSETQ. The time point: week 35, safety follow-up. It was 300 ug of mutant IDH1 20-mer peptide that made up each vaccine dose, given with topical imiquimod. Newly diagnosed WHO grade 3 or 4 IDH1-mutant, ATRX-lost astrocytomas were identified in the donors. The TCR originated in a man aged 25 to 40 with glioma. This specimen consisted of PBMCs, obtained from a glioma patient whose treatment included an IDH1 peptide vaccine. The chain couples TRBV5-1 to TRBJ2-1; 8 nucleotides agree with TRBD2. CDR3 nucleotides: TGCGCCAGCAAGGAATTCTCGGGGGGGCCGTACAATGAGCAGTTCTTC. Its protein is CASKEFSGGPYNEQFF. Full variable domain (missing parts from reference TRBV5-1 and TRBJ2-1): KAGVTQTPRYLIKTRGQQVTLSCSPISGHRSVSWYQQTPGQGLQFLFEYFSETQRNKGNFPGRFSGRQFSNSRSEMNVSTLELGDSALYLCASKEFSGGPYNEQFFGPGTRLTVL.